Described below is a single T cell receptor beta chain sequence and its context. This clonotype came up once. This clone's antigen is unknown. Within one base of it there is no much larger clone, and no base qualities were kept. Just one read gives weak support. Library generation was performed with 5' RACE. Sequencing took place on an Illumina HiSeq 2500. The second PCR ran for about 6 to 12 cycles and used a J-beta primer mix along with a sample-barcoded 5' primer. A template-switch 5' adaptor carrying 12 random nucleotides introduced a unique molecular identifier onto each TCR beta cDNA molecule. Each sample yielded at least 2.5 million CDR3-containing paired-end reads. First-strand cDNA synthesis was performed from all RNA using the Mint cDNA synthesis kit, with priming by a TRBC-specific oligonucleotide. Following uracil-DNA glycosylase treatment, a first 18-cycle PCR with universal primers M1SS and BC2_uni_R was performed on all cDNA. For the original study's pipeline: Each sample was normalized by randomly selecting 1 million high-quality reads, each carrying a distinct molecular identifier. Instead of being binned into consensus sequences, reads with shared molecular identifiers were discarded. MiTCR, run with a Q25 quality threshold and the strictest error-elimination algorithm, handled CDR3 identification, clonotype clustering and error correction. Lower-bound total TCR beta diversity was estimated with a nonparametric unseen species model using Euler transformation. The public reads were run again by TCRdb, first through fastp at Q25 and then through MiXCR, and only productive beta chains were kept. Rows merge per CDR3 protein into single entries with the most common DNA and genes. TCRdb, rather than the study authors, made the V and J calls. This sample holds about 620,000 distinct CDR3 sequences; 52% were observed only once. Approximately 12% of the sample is in the top ten clones.

Donors were about 36 systemically healthy Caucasian individuals from Russia aged roughly 6 to 90 years. Roughly 10 milliliters of peripheral blood were drawn from each donor into EDTA-treated Vacutainer tubes. Ficoll-Paque density-gradient centrifugation was used to isolate PBMCs, with at least 6.5 million per sample. Total RNA was extracted from PBMCs with Trizol reagent, with at least 6 micrograms obtained per sample. Naive CD45RAhigh/CD27high T cell percentages were measured by flow cytometry on a PBMC aliquot from every donor. CDR1 and CDR2, per the germline V gene, are SGHRS and YFSETQ. The CDR3 runs 16 residues from the cysteine to the phenylalanine. Only CDR3 DNA remains: 48 bases, in frame from the first base. At the junction V is shortened by 4 bases and J by 12 bases, with 26 bases in between. This sample is part of a study of blood T cells in healthy people across ages (dated by TCRdb to 2014 to 2015). With regard to the full study: In model experiments, template switching captured about one uniquely barcoded TCR beta cDNA molecule for every two T cells. To avoid experimental bias, donors of different ages were spread randomly across the sequencing lanes. The study measured age-related changes in TCR beta repertoire diversity using deep sequencing normalized with unique cDNA molecular identifiers. Donors were grouped into four age groups: young (average 16 years), middle-aged (around 39), aged (approximately 67) and long-lived (roughly 80). For two donors (one aged 18 to 29 and one aged 80 or older), the study analyzed two additional independent replicas of 1 million unique cDNA reads from the same blood draw. Paper-wide results and their limitations: Since profiling was done on bulk unsorted PBMCs, naive and antigen-experienced compartments could not be conclusively compared. The long-lived group showed more naive CD4+ T cells, fewer expanded clones and increased TCR diversity than the aged group, suggesting age selection. As age increased, observed TCR beta diversity per million T cells dropped in a roughly linear way, and a significant reduction was already evident by age around 41. Estimates of total diversity based on one million sequenced T cells were considered lower bounds and underestimates. Observed TCR beta diversity correlated strongly with the percentage of naive T cells measured by flow cytometry. Donor CMV infection status was unknown, potentially confounding age-related changes in expanded clonotypes.

This chain joins TRBV5-1 to TRBJ2-1; TRBD1 might be the D gene, on 6 matching bases. The source of this sequence is a woman at least 80 years old in good health. The sample taken for sequencing was blood. The CDR3 reads CASSPLQGIGTDTQFF. In nucleotides, the sequence is TGCGCCAGCAGCCCGTTGCAGGGGATCGGCACAGATACGCAGTTCTTC.